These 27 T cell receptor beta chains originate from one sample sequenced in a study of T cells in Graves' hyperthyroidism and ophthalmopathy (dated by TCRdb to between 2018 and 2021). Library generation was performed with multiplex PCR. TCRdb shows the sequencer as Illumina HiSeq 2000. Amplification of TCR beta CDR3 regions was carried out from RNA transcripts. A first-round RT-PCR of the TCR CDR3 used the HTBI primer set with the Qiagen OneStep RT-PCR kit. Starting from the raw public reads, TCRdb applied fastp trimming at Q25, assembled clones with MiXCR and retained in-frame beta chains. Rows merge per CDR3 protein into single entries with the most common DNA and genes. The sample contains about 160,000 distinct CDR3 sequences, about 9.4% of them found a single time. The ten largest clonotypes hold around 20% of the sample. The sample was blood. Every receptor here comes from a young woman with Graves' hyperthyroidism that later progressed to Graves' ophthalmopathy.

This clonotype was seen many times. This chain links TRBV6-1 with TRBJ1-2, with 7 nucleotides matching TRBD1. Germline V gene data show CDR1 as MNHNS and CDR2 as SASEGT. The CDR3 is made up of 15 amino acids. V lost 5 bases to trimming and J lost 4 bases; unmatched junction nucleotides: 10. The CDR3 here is CASSSRPGQSYGYTF. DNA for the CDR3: TGTGCCAGCAGTTCACGGCCGGGACAGAGCTATGGCTACACCTTC.

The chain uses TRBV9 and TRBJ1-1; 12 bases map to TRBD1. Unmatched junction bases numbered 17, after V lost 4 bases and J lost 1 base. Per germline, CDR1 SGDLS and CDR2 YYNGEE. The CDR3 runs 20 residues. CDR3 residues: CASSTRDRGRFKLRNTEAFF. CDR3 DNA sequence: TGTGCCAGCAGCACCCGGGACAGGGGGCGATTCAAGCTAAGGAACACTGAAGCTTTCTTT.

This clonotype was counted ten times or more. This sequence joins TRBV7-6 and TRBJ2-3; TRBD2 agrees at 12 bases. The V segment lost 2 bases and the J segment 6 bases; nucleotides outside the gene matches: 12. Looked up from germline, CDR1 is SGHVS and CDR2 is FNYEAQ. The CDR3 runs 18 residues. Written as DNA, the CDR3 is TGTGCCAGCAGCTTAACTAGCGGGGGGCCTATCTCGGCGGATACGCAGTATTTT. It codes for CASSLTSGGPISADTQYF.

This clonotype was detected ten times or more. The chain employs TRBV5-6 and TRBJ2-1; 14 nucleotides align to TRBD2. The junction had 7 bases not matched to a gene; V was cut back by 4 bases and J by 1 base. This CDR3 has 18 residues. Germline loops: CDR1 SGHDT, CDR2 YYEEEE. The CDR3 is CASSTGLAGGRSYNEQFF. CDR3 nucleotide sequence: TGTGCCAGCAGCACCGGACTAGCGGGAGGAAGGTCCTACAATGAGCAGTTCTTC.

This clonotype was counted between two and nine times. Here the CDR3 DNA reads TGTGCCAGCAGCCAAGGACAGAGCACTGAAGCTTTCTTT. Translated: CASSQGQSTEAFF. This sequence joins TRBV4-2 and TRBJ1-1, with D possibly TRBD1 on 5 matching bases. This CDR3 contains 13 residues. CDR1 and CDR2 from the germline V gene are LGHNA and YNFKEQ. V dropped 1 base and J dropped 4 bases, with 7 bases sitting between them.

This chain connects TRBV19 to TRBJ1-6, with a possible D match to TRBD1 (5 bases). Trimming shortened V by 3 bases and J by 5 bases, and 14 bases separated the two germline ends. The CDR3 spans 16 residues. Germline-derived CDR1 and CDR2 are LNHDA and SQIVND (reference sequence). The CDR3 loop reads CASSILGRGNNSPLHF. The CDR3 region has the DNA TGTGCCAGTAGTATTTTGGGGCGCGGGAATAATTCACCCCTCCACTTT.

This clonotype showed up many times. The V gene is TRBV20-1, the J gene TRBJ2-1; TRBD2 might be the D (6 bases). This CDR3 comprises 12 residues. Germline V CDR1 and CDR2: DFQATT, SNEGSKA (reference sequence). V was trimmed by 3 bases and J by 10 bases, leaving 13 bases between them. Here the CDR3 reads CSARVTSQEQFF. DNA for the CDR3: TGCAGTGCTAGGGTGACTAGTCAGGAGCAGTTCTTC.

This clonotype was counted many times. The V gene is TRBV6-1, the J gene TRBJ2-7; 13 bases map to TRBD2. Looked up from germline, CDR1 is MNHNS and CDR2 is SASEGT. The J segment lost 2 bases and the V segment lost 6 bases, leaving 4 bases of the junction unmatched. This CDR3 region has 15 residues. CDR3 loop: CASSPLAGGTYEQYF. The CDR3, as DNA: TGTGCCAGCAGCCCACTAGCGGGGGGGACCTACGAGCAGTACTTC.

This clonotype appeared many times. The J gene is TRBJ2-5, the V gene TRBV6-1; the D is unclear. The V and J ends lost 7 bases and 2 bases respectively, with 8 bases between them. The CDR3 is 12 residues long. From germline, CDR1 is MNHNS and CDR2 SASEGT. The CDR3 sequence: CASTTVQETQYF. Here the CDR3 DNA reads TGTGCCAGCACGACTGTACAAGAGACCCAGTACTTC.

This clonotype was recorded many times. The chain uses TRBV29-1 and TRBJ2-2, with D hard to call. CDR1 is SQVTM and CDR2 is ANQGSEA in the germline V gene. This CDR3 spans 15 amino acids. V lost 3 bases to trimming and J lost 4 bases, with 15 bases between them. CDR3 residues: CSVESMGMGTGELFF. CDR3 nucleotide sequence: TGCAGCGTTGAGTCTATGGGGATGGGCACCGGGGAGCTGTTTTTT.

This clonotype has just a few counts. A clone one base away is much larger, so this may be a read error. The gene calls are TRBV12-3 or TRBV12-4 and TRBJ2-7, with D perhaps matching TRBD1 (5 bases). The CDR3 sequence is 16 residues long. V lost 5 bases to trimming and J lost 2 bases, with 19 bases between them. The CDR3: CASSVTRDRYPYEQYF. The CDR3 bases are TGTGCCAGCAGTGTTACCAGGGATAGATATCCCTACGAGCAGTACTTC.

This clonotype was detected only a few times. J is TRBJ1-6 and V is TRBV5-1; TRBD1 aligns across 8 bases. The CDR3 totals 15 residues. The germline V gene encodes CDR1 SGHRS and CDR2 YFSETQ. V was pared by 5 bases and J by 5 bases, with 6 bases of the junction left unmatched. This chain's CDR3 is CASRGRQGNNSPLHF. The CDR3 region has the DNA TGCGCCAGCAGGGGCCGACAGGGGAATAATTCACCCCTCCACTTT.

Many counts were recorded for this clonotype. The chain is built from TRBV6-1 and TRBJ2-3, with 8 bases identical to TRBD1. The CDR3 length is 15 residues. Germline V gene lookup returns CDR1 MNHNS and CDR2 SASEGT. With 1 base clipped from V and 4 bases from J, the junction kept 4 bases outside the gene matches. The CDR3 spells CASSEVLQGADTQYF. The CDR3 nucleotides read TGTGCCAGCAGTGAAGTATTACAGGGGGCAGATACGCAGTATTTT.

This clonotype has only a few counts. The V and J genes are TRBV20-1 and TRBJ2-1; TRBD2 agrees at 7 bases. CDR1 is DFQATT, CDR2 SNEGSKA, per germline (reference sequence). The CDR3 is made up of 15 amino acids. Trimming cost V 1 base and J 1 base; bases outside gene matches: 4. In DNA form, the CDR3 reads TGCAGTGCTAGAGGGAGCGGGACTTCCTACAATGAGCAGTTCTTC. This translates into CSARGSGTSYNEQFF.

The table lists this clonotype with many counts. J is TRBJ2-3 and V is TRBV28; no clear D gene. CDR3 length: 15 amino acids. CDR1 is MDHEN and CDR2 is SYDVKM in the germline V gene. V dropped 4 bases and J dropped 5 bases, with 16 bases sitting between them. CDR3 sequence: CASSSGTLGGDTQYF. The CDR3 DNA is TGTGCCAGCAGTTCGGGTACCCTCGGTGGAGATACGCAGTATTTT.

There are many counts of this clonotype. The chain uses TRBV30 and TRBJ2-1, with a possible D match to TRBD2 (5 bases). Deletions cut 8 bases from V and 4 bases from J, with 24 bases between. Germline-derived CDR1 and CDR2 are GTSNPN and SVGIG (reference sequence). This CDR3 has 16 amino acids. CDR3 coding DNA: TGTGCCCTCACCGAGCATCAGCGGAGAAGATACAATGAGCAGTTCTTC. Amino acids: CALTEHQRRRYNEQFF.

The CDR3 loop reads CSARNRGINIQYF. CDR3 bases: TGCAGTGCTAGAAATCGCGGGATAAACATTCAGTACTTC. This sequence joins TRBV20-1 and TRBJ2-4; possibly TRBD2 for D (6 bases). The CDR3 is 13 amino acids. Deletions cut 2 bases from V and 6 bases from J, with 11 bases between. Germline assignment: CDR1 DFQATT and CDR2 SNEGSKA (reference sequence).

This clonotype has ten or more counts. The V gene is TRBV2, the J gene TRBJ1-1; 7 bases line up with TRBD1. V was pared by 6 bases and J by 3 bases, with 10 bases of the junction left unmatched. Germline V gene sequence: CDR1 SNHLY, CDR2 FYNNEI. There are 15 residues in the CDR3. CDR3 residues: CASSHDREGHTEAFF. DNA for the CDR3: TGTGCCAGCAGCCACGACAGGGAGGGTCACACTGAAGCTTTCTTT.

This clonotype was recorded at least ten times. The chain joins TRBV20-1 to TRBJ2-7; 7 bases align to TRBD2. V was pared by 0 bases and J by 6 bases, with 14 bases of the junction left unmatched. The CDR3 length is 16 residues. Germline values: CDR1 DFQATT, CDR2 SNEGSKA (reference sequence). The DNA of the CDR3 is TGCAGTGCTAGAGATAACAGCGGGACCGCTAAGAGCGAGCAGTACTTC. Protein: CSARDNSGTAKSEQYF.

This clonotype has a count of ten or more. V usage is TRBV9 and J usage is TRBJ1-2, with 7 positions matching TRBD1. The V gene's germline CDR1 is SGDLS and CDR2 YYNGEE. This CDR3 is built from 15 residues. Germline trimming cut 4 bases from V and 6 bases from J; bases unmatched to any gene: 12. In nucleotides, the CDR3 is TGTGCCAGCAGCTCCCTCGGAACCAGGGGGAATGGCTACACCTTC. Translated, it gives CASSSLGTRGNGYTF.

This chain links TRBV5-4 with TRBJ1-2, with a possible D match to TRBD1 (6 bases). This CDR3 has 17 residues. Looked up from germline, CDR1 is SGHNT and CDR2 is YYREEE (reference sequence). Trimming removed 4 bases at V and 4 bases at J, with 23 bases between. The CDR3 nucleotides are TGTGCCAGCAGCCCCACGGGACACTTCGACATAGGCTATGGCTACACCTTC. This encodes CASSPTGHFDIGYGYTF.

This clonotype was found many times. DNA of the CDR3: TGTGCCAGCAGCTACAGGGACAACACTGAAGCTTTCTTT. This translates into CASSYRDNTEAFF. The genes are TRBV7-9 and TRBJ1-1; perhaps TRBD1 as D (6 bases). The CDR3 consists of 13 residues. Trimming took 4 bases from V and 2 from J, leaving 8 bases between them. Germline lookup yields CDR1 SEHNR and CDR2 FQNEAQ (reference sequence).

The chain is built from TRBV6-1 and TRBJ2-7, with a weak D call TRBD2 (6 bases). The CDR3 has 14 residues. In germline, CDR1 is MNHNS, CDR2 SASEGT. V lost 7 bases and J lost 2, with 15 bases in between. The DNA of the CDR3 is TGTGCCAGCAAAGGGACTTTACAGACCTACGAGCAGTACTTC. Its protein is CASKGTLQTYEQYF.

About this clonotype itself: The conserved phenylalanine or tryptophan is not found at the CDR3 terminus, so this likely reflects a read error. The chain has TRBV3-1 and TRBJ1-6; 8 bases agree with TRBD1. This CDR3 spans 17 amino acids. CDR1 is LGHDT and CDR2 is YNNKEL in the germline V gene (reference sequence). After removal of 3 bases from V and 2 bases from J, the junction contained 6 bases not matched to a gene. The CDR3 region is CASSHGGQGAYNSPLHS. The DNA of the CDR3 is TGTGCCAGCAGCCACGGAGGACAGGGCGCCTATAATTCACCCCTCCACTCT.

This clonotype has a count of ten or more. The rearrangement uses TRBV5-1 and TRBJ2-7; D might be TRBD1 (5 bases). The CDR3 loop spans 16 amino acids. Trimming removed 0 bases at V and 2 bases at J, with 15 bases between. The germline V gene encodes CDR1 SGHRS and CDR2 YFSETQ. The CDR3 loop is CASSLGHGQLTYEQYF. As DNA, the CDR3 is TGCGCCAGCAGCTTGGGACACGGACAACTAACCTACGAGCAGTACTTC.

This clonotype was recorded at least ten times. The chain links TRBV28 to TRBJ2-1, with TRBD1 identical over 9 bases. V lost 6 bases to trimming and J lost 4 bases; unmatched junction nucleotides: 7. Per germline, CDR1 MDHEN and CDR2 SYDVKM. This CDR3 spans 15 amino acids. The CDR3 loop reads CASSHRQGGYNEQFF. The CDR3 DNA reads TGTGCCAGCAGCCATCGACAGGGGGGATACAATGAGCAGTTCTTC.

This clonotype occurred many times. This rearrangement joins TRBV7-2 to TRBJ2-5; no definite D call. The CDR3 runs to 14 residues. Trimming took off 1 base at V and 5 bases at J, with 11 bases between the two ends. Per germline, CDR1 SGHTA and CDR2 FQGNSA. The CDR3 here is CASSLVGDTETQYF. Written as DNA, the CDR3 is TGTGCCAGCAGCTTAGTTGGGGATACTGAGACCCAGTACTTC.